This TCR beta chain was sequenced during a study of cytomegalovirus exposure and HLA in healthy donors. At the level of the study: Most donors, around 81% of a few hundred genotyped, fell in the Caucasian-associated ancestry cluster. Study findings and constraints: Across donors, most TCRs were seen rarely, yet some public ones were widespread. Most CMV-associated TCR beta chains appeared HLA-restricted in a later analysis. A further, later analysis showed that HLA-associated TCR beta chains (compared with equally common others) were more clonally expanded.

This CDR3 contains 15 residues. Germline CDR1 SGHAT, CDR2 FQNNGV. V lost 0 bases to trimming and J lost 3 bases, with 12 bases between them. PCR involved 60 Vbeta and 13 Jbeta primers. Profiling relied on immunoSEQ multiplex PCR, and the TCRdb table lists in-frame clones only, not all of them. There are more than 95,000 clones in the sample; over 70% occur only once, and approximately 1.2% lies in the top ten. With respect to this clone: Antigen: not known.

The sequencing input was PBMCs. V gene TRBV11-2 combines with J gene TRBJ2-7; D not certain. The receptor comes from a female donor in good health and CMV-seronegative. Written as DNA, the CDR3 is TGTGCCAGCAGCTTAGATTGGCCAGGTATCTACGAGCAGTACTTC. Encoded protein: CASSLDWPGIYEQYF. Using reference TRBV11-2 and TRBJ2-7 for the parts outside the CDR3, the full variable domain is EAGVAQSPRYKIIEKRQSVAFWCNPISGHATLYWYQQILGQGPKLLIQFQNNGVVDDSQLPKDRFSAERLKGVDSTLKIQPAKLEDSAVYLCASSLDWPGIYEQYFGPGTRLTVT.